This TCR beta chain was obtained from a study of T cells in Graves' hyperthyroidism and ophthalmopathy. Ten or more counts support this clonotype. Germline lookup yields CDR1 MNHEY and CDR2 SVGEGT. The J segment lost 3 bases and the V segment lost 6 bases, leaving 7 bases of the junction unmatched. The CDR3 length is 15 residues. RNA transcripts were the template for amplifying TCR beta CDR3 regions. An initial round of RT-PCR targeting the TCR CDR3 relied on the HTBI primer set. TCRdb reanalysed the multiplex PCR reads using MiXCR and keeps one entry per CDR3 protein. The repertoire consists of some 500,000 distinct CDR3 sequences, with 14% occurring once and the leading ten covering under 20%.

The chain links TRBV6-2 or TRBV6-3 to TRBJ1-5; 8 bases match TRBD1. The TCR was taken from a woman aged 18-35 years with Graves' hyperthyroidism. The sample was blood. In DNA form, the CDR3 reads TGTGCCAGCAGGTCGGGACAGGTCATCAATCAGCCCCAGCATTTT. It encodes CASRSGQVINQPQHF.